Each of the 10 T cell receptor beta chains below was sequenced from the same sample in a study of blood T cells in healthy people across ages. Combining a sample-barcoded 5' primer with a J-beta primer mix, a second PCR ran for about 7 to 12 cycles. TCRdb redid the calling of the 5' RACE reads with MiXCR, one entry per CDR3 protein. The table records roughly 900,000 distinct CDR3 sequences, 45% to 50% of them present only once. The sample consisted of blood. The source of these receptors is a man younger than 45 in good health.

This chain's CDR3 is CASSQGAGPNQPQHF. Here the CDR3 DNA reads TGCGCCAGCAGCCAAGGGGCAGGACCGAATCAGCCCCAGCATTTT. The V and J genes are TRBV4-3 and TRBJ1-5; no clear D gene. This CDR3 spans 15 amino acids. The V gene's germline CDR1 is LGHNA and CDR2 YSLEER. Trimming cost V 1 base and J 4 bases, with 11 bases left between them.

The chain links TRBV6-5 to TRBJ2-1, with unresolved D. Germline V gene sequence: CDR1 MNHEY, CDR2 SVGAGI. V shed 0 bases and J shed 8 bases, with 14 bases lying between them. CDR3 length: 15 amino acids. Here the CDR3 reads CASSYSEPRRHEQFF. In DNA form, the CDR3 reads TGTGCCAGCAGTTACTCGGAGCCCAGACGGCATGAGCAGTTCTTC.

This clonotype has just a few counts. The chain joins TRBV29-1 to TRBJ2-3; no clear D gene. The CDR3 length is 11 residues. Trimming left V 5 bases short and J 3 bases short, with 6 bases between. The germline V gene has CDR1 SQVTM and CDR2 ANQGSEA. The CDR3 is CSVLRTDTQYF. Here the CDR3 DNA reads TGCAGCGTTCTCAGGACAGATACGCAGTATTTT.

Here the CDR3 reads CARGRVGYLPDNEQFF. The CDR3 DNA reads as TGTGCCAGAGGGCGGGTTGGCTACCTCCCTGACAATGAGCAGTTCTTC. The chain is built from TRBV25-1 and TRBJ2-1; possibly TRBD2 for D (5 bases). CDR1 and CDR2 from the germline V gene are MGHDK and SYGVNS. This CDR3 is built from 16 residues. The V and J ends lost 9 bases and 5 bases respectively, with 23 bases between them.

The V gene is TRBV29-1, the J gene TRBJ1-2; D may be TRBD1 (6 bases). Trimming stripped 5 bases from V and 7 bases from J, with 11 bases between. Germline V gene lookup returns CDR1 SQVTM and CDR2 ANQGSEA. This CDR3 contains 11 residues. CDR3 protein: CSVRGAAGYTF. In nucleotides, the CDR3 is TGCAGCGTTAGGGGGGCCGCTGGCTACACCTTC.

The rearrangement uses TRBV5-6 and TRBJ2-7; D is unresolved. The CDR3 contains 15 residues. With 4 bases removed from V and 2 bases from J, the gap between germline ends came to 16 bases. Germline loops: CDR1 SGHDT, CDR2 YYEEEE. The CDR3: CASSSRRTSAYEQYF. The CDR3 DNA reads TGTGCCAGCAGCAGCCGACGGACCTCAGCCTACGAGCAGTACTTC. Full variable domain (rest looked up from reference TRBV5-6 and TRBJ2-7): DAGVTQSPTHLIKTRGQQVTLRCSPKSGHDTVSWYQQALGQGPQFIFQYYEEEERQRGNFPDRFSGHQFPNYSSELNVNALLLGDSALYLCASSSRRTSAYEQYFGPGTRLTVT.

The chain combines TRBV12-3 or TRBV12-4 with TRBJ1-5; D uncertain. With 3 bases removed from V and 3 bases from J, the gap between germline ends came to 6 bases. This CDR3 is 13 amino acids long. CDR3 protein: CASSFGNNQPQHF. CDR3 in DNA: TGTGCCAGCAGTTTTGGGAACAATCAGCCCCAGCATTTT.

This clonotype turned up a few times. The chain links TRBV20-1 to TRBJ2-1; 7 bases align to TRBD1. V was pared by 8 bases and J by 0 bases, with 4 bases of the junction left unmatched. CDR1 and CDR2 (germline): DFQATT, SNEGSKA (reference sequence). CDR3 size: 13 residues. The CDR3 protein is CSPGQSSYNEQFF. The CDR3 DNA reads as TGCAGTCCGGGACAGTCCTCCTACAATGAGCAGTTCTTC.

The genes are TRBV25-1 and TRBJ2-5; maybe TRBD2 (5 bases). Trimming stripped 3 bases from V and 1 base from J, with 9 bases between. The length of the CDR3 is 14 residues. The germline gives CDR1 MGHDK, CDR2 SYGVNS. CDR3 sequence (DNA): TGTGCCAGCAGTGAGGCGGGCCCCCAAGAGACCCAGTACTTC. This codes for CASSEAGPQETQYF.

This clonotype was observed a few times. The genes are TRBV11-1 and TRBJ2-1; unclear D gene. Germline V lookup: CDR1 SGHAT, CDR2 FQDESV (reference sequence). This CDR3 comprises 11 residues. Trimming removed 6 bases at V and 8 bases at J, with 8 bases between. The CDR3 is CASRRTDEQFF. The CDR3 region has the DNA TGTGCCAGCAGAAGGACGGATGAGCAGTTCTTC.